Listed below are T cell receptor beta chains from one sample, sequenced in a study of Ad26.COV2.S vaccination and SARS-CoV-2 variants. Only in-frame clones appear in the TCRdb table, and some are missing; sequencing was by immunoSEQ multiplex PCR. The data hold under 550,000 clones, with over 75% observed a single time. The sequencing used peripheral blood, collected in a trial of Ad26.COV2.S vaccine versus placebo. All receptors derive from a person aged 18-60 years who received the Ad26.COV2.S COVID-19 vaccine or a placebo. The CDR3 runs from the conserved cysteine through the conserved F or W. A D gene is named only where the DNA matches it firmly. Clone size is shown for a subset of rows, as once, few, many or a class of expanded clone.

abundance: -; j_gene: TRBJ2-5; d_gene: -; v_gene: TRBV11-2; CDR3aa: CASSWEETQYF; CDR3nt: TGTGCCAGCAGCTGGGAAGAGACCCAGTACTTC
abundance: -; j_gene: TRBJ1-1; d_gene: -; v_gene: TRBV3-1/TRBV3-2; CDR3aa: CASSQARRGAEAFF; CDR3nt: TGTGCCAGCAGCCAAGCTAGGAGGGGGGCTGAAGCTTTCTTT
abundance: many; j_gene: TRBJ1-6; d_gene: -; v_gene: TRBV7-9; CDR3aa: CASTETVYNSPLHF; CDR3nt: TGTGCCAGCACCGAGACGGTTTATAATTCACCCCTCCACTTT
abundance: few; j_gene: TRBJ2-7; d_gene: TRBD1; v_gene: TRBV28; CDR3aa: CASSSGQASQQYF; CDR3nt: TGTGCCAGCAGTTCCGGACAGGCATCGCAGCAGTACTTC
abundance: -; j_gene: TRBJ2-3; d_gene: -; v_gene: TRBV5-4; CDR3aa: CASSEGTRLTDTQYF; CDR3nt: TGTGCCAGCAGCGAAGGGACGCGGCTCACAGATACGCAGTATTTT
abundance: -; j_gene: TRBJ1-2; d_gene: -; v_gene: TRBV24-1; CDR3aa: CATSDGHSSHYTF; CDR3nt: TGTGCCACCAGTGATGGACATTCATCCCACTACACCTTC
abundance: -; j_gene: TRBJ2-7; d_gene: TRBD1; v_gene: TRBV7-2; CDR3aa: CASSLALWTGSSYEQYF; CDR3nt: TGTGCCAGCAGCTTAGCGCTGTGGACAGGGAGCTCCTACGAGCAGTACTTC
abundance: -; j_gene: TRBJ1-5; d_gene: -; v_gene: TRBV15; CDR3aa: CATSDSNQPQHF; CDR3nt: TGTGCCACTTCAGATAGCAATCAGCCCCAGCATTTT
abundance: -; j_gene: TRBJ2-7; d_gene: TRBD2; v_gene: TRBV6-5; CDR3aa: CASSYSLAGSYEQYF; CDR3nt: TGTGCCAGCAGTTACTCTTTAGCGGGATCCTACGAGCAGTACTTC
abundance: -; j_gene: TRBJ2-2; d_gene: TRBD1; v_gene: TRBV5-6; CDR3aa: CASSPRQGARGELFF; CDR3nt: TGTGCCAGCAGCCCGCGACAGGGGGCTAGAGGGGAGCTGTTTTTT
abundance: -; j_gene: TRBJ2-3; d_gene: -; v_gene: TRBV5-4; CDR3aa: CASSLGGPSTDTQYF; CDR3nt: TGTGCCAGCAGCTTGGGCGGGCCTAGCACAGATACGCAGTATTTT
abundance: -; j_gene: TRBJ2-4; d_gene: -; v_gene: TRBV6-6; CDR3aa: CASSSAGLAKNIQYF; CDR3nt: TGTGCCAGCAGTTCCGCAGGACTAGCCAAAAACATTCAGTACTTC
abundance: -; j_gene: TRBJ2-7; d_gene: -; v_gene: TRBV5-4; CDR3aa: CASSKLASRHSYEQYF; CDR3nt: TGTGCCAGCAGCAAACTAGCTAGCAGACACTCCTACGAGCAGTACTTC
abundance: -; j_gene: TRBJ2-7; d_gene: TRBD1; v_gene: TRBV28; CDR3aa: CASSSPGTVSYEQYF; CDR3nt: TGTGCCAGCAGTTCCCCCGGGACAGTTTCCTACGAGCAGTACTTC
abundance: -; j_gene: TRBJ2-7; d_gene: -; v_gene: TRBV7-2; CDR3aa: CASSLVGRDYEQYF; CDR3nt: TGTGCCAGCAGCTTAGTGGGCAGGGATTACGAGCAGTACTTC
abundance: -; j_gene: TRBJ2-7; d_gene: -; v_gene: TRBV4-3; CDR3aa: CASSQDLGGLYEQYF; CDR3nt: TGCGCCAGCAGCCAAGATTTAGGGGGACTCTACGAGCAGTACTTC
abundance: -; j_gene: TRBJ1-4; d_gene: -; v_gene: TRBV9; CDR3aa: CASSTLGSVDEKLFF; CDR3nt: TGTGCCAGCAGCACCCTTGGGTCCGTCGATGAAAAACTGTTTTTT
abundance: -; j_gene: TRBJ2-7; d_gene: TRBD2; v_gene: TRBV24-1; CDR3aa: CATSDSGSGNSEQYF; CDR3nt: TGTGCCACCAGTGATTCCGGTAGCGGGAATAGTGAGCAGTACTTC
abundance: once; j_gene: TRBJ1-4; d_gene: -; v_gene: TRBV6-5; CDR3aa: CASSLRATNEKLFF; CDR3nt: TGTGCCAGCAGCTTAAGAGCAACTAATGAAAAACTGTTTTTT
abundance: -; j_gene: TRBJ2-3; d_gene: -; v_gene: TRBV7-2; CDR3aa: CASSVESATPDTQYF; CDR3nt: TGTGCCAGCAGCGTCGAATCCGCTACACCAGATACGCAGTATTTT
abundance: -; j_gene: TRBJ2-7; d_gene: -; v_gene: TRBV7-9; CDR3aa: CASSLGQIYEQYF; CDR3nt: TGTGCCAGCAGCTTGGGGCAGATCTACGAGCAGTACTTC
abundance: -; j_gene: TRBJ2-2; d_gene: -; v_gene: TRBV5-1; CDR3aa: CASSYRLFNTGELFF; CDR3nt: TGCGCCAGCAGCTACCGCCTATTCAACACCGGGGAGCTGTTTTTT
abundance: -; j_gene: TRBJ1-1; d_gene: -; v_gene: TRBV15; CDR3aa: CATSREEGVDTEAFF; CDR3nt: TGTGCCACCAGCAGAGAAGAAGGGGTGGACACTGAAGCTTTCTTT
abundance: -; j_gene: TRBJ2-2; d_gene: -; v_gene: TRBV7-9; CDR3aa: CASSLTAGLHTGELFF; CDR3nt: TGTGCCAGCAGCTTAACGGCGGGACTCCACACCGGGGAGCTGTTTTTT
abundance: -; j_gene: TRBJ2-2; d_gene: TRBD1; v_gene: TRBV10-3; CDR3aa: CAIRETGGGGTGELFF; CDR3nt: TGTGCCATCAGGGAAACAGGGGGCGGGGGCACCGGGGAGCTGTTTTTT
abundance: -; j_gene: TRBJ1-1; d_gene: -; v_gene: TRBV4-1; CDR3aa: CASSQGGYMNTEAFF; CDR3nt: TGCGCCAGCAGCCAAGGGGGGTACATGAACACTGAAGCTTTCTTT
abundance: -; j_gene: TRBJ1-6; d_gene: -; v_gene: TRBV6-5; CDR3aa: CASRVGGRNSPLHF; CDR3nt: TGTGCCAGCAGGGTTGGGGGCAGGAATTCACCCCTCCACTTT
abundance: -; j_gene: TRBJ1-2; d_gene: -; v_gene: TRBV9; CDR3aa: CASSVAVRGDYGYTF; CDR3nt: TGTGCCAGCAGCGTCGCAGTGAGGGGGGACTATGGCTACACCTTC
abundance: -; j_gene: TRBJ1-1; d_gene: -; v_gene: TRBV13; CDR3aa: CASSLSGTEAFF; CDR3nt: TGTGCCAGCAGCTTATCTGGGACTGAAGCTTTCTTT
abundance: -; j_gene: TRBJ2-1; d_gene: TRBD2; v_gene: TRBV19; CDR3aa: CASSKSGLAPNEQFF; CDR3nt: TGTGCCAGTAGTAAATCGGGACTAGCTCCCAATGAGCAGTTCTTC
abundance: -; j_gene: TRBJ1-3; d_gene: -; v_gene: TRBV6-6; CDR3aa: CASSSPGGNTIYF; CDR3nt: TGTGCCAGCAGTTCCCCCGGGGGAAACACCATATATTTT
abundance: -; j_gene: TRBJ2-3; d_gene: TRBD2; v_gene: TRBV29-1; CDR3aa: CSVEGLAGGPGTQYF; CDR3nt: TGCAGCGTTGAAGGGTTAGCGGGAGGGCCCGGAACGCAGTATTTT
abundance: -; j_gene: TRBJ1-6; d_gene: -; v_gene: TRBV7-8; CDR3aa: CASSLSLGGYASPLHF; CDR3nt: TGTGCCAGCAGCTTATCACTGGGAGGATATGCTTCACCCCTCCACTTT
abundance: -; j_gene: TRBJ2-3; d_gene: TRBD2; v_gene: TRBV28; CDR3aa: CASSPGLESTDTQYF; CDR3nt: TGTGCCAGCAGTCCAGGACTAGAAAGCACAGATACGCAGTATTTT
abundance: -; j_gene: TRBJ2-7; d_gene: -; v_gene: TRBV28; CDR3aa: CASTGASYEQYF; CDR3nt: TGTGCCAGCACAGGGGCCTCCTACGAGCAGTACTTC
abundance: -; j_gene: TRBJ2-1; d_gene: -; v_gene: TRBV5-1; CDR3aa: CASSFGHGTYNEQFF; CDR3nt: TGCGCCAGCAGCTTTGGACACGGAACATACAATGAGCAGTTCTTC
abundance: -; j_gene: TRBJ1-1; d_gene: -; v_gene: TRBV20-1; CDR3aa: CSARDHTEAFF; CDR3nt: TGCAGTGCTAGAGATCACACTGAAGCTTTCTTT
abundance: once; j_gene: TRBJ2-1; d_gene: -; v_gene: TRBV5-1; CDR3aa: CASSRPAGDEQFF; CDR3nt: TGCGCCAGCAGCCGACCCGCCGGGGATGAGCAGTTCTTC
abundance: -; j_gene: TRBJ2-1; d_gene: TRBD2; v_gene: TRBV4-3; CDR3aa: CASSQDLASGSSEQFF; CDR3nt: TGCGCCAGCAGCCAAGATCTGGCTAGCGGGAGTAGTGAGCAGTTCTTC
abundance: -; j_gene: TRBJ1-2; d_gene: -; v_gene: TRBV4-3; CDR3aa: CASSQVDIIGGYTF; CDR3nt: TGCGCCAGCAGCCAAGTGGACATCATAGGGGGCTACACCTTC
abundance: -; j_gene: TRBJ2-2; d_gene: TRBD1; v_gene: TRBV9; CDR3aa: CASSVNRDRGHTGELFF; CDR3nt: TGTGCCAGCAGCGTAAATAGGGACAGGGGGCACACCGGGGAGCTGTTTTTT
abundance: -; j_gene: TRBJ1-1; d_gene: -; v_gene: TRBV30; CDR3aa: CAQRAGEVEAFF; CDR3nt: TGTGCCCAGCGGGCAGGCGAGGTTGAAGCTTTCTTT
abundance: -; j_gene: TRBJ2-3; d_gene: -; v_gene: TRBV10-3; CDR3aa: CATYGPPARSDTQYF; CDR3nt: TGTGCCACCTACGGTCCCCCCGCACGGTCAGATACGCAGTATTTT
abundance: -; j_gene: TRBJ2-1; d_gene: -; v_gene: TRBV7-9; CDR3aa: CASSYLQGGVFF; CDR3nt: TGTGCCAGCAGCTACTTACAGGGTGGTGTGTTCTTC
abundance: -; j_gene: TRBJ2-7; d_gene: -; v_gene: TRBV5-5; CDR3aa: CASSLGITEQYF; CDR3nt: TGTGCCAGCAGCTTGGGGATTACCGAGCAGTACTTC
abundance: -; j_gene: TRBJ1-3; d_gene: TRBD1; v_gene: TRBV2; CDR3aa: CASGRDSGNTIYF; CDR3nt: TGTGCCAGCGGACGGGACAGTGGAAACACCATATATTTT
abundance: -; j_gene: TRBJ1-4; d_gene: -; v_gene: TRBV3-1/TRBV3-2; CDR3aa: CASSQFREKLFF; CDR3nt: TGTGCCAGCAGCCAGTTCAGGGAAAAACTGTTTTTT
abundance: once; j_gene: TRBJ2-1; d_gene: TRBD2; v_gene: TRBV10-1; CDR3aa: CASTSGSSYNEQFF; CDR3nt: TGCGCCAGCACGAGCGGGAGCTCCTACAATGAGCAGTTCTTC
abundance: -; j_gene: TRBJ2-3; d_gene: -; v_gene: TRBV11-2; CDR3aa: CASSFGGRSTDTQYF; CDR3nt: TGTGCCAGCAGCTTCGGGGGTAGGAGCACAGATACGCAGTATTTT
abundance: few; j_gene: TRBJ2-3; d_gene: -; v_gene: TRBV7-3; CDR3aa: CASSRGDTQYF; CDR3nt: TGTGCCAGCTCCCGGGGGGATACGCAGTATTTT
abundance: -; j_gene: TRBJ2-5; d_gene: TRBD2; v_gene: TRBV6-2/TRBV6-3; CDR3aa: CASSYRAGGPEETQYF; CDR3nt: TGTGCCAGCAGTTACAGAGCGGGAGGGCCGGAGGAGACCCAGTACTTC
abundance: -; j_gene: TRBJ1-2; d_gene: -; v_gene: TRBV6-5; CDR3aa: CASSGGANYGYTF; CDR3nt: TGTGCCAGCTCGGGGGGCGCGAACTATGGCTACACCTTC
abundance: -; j_gene: TRBJ1-1; d_gene: -; v_gene: TRBV11-2; CDR3aa: CASSSIGFMNTEAFF; CDR3nt: TGTGCCAGCAGCTCCATCGGGTTCATGAACACTGAAGCTTTCTTT
abundance: -; j_gene: TRBJ2-4; d_gene: -; v_gene: TRBV7-2; CDR3aa: CASSLASGNIQYF; CDR3nt: TGTGCCAGCAGCTTAGCGTCGGGAAACATTCAGTACTTC
abundance: -; j_gene: TRBJ1-2; d_gene: -; v_gene: TRBV28; CDR3aa: CASSLYEQRNGYTF; CDR3nt: TGTGCCAGCAGTTTATATGAACAGCGTAATGGCTACACCTTC